This entry lists 11 T cell receptor beta chains sequenced from one sample in a study of OX40 agonist ivuxolimab in advanced cancers. The assay was immunoSEQ multiplex PCR, and TCRdb's table has in-frame clones only and misses some. This table has 50,000 to 60,000 clones, roughly 86% appearing once. The source was CD4+ or CD8+ T cells sorted from blood, collected in a trial of the OX40 agonist ivuxolimab. Receptor source: an adult with an advanced solid tumor such as melanoma, head and neck, liver or kidney cancer.

The chain employs TRBV21-1 and TRBJ2-7; the DNA was not compared with TRBD2, the D call given in the table. TRBV21-1 is termed a pseudogene. The CDR3 has 16 residues. The CDR3, as DNA: TGTGCCAGCAGCAAAGGAAGTAACCTGAGCTCCTACGAGCAGTACTTC. Translating it yields CASSKGSNLSSYEQYF.

The V and J genes are TRBV5-1 and TRBJ2-7; 8 bases are shared with TRBD2. CDR1 and CDR2 from the germline V gene are SGHRS and YFSETQ. J gave up 1 base and V 4 bases, and 10 bases lay outside the gene matches. This CDR3 is built from 16 residues. The CDR3 spells CASSISWLAGSYEQYF. CDR3 nucleotide sequence: TGCGCCAGCAGCATATCCTGGCTAGCGGGTTCCTACGAGCAGTACTTC.

The rearrangement uses TRBV6-1 and TRBJ2-7, with TRBD1 matching over 7 bases. With 1 base clipped from V and 2 bases from J, the junction kept 5 bases outside the gene matches. This CDR3 is built from 15 residues. Per the germline V gene, CDR1 is MNHNS and CDR2 is SASEGT. The CDR3 DNA reads as TGTGCCAGCAGTGAAGTGGGACAGCTTCCCTACGAGCAGTACTTC. Translating gives CASSEVGQLPYEQYF.

The gene calls are TRBV7-8 and TRBJ1-1, with 7 bases identical to TRBD1. V was clipped by 6 bases and J by 4 bases; unmatched bases: 5. Germline CDR1 is SGHVS and CDR2 is FQNEAQ. The CDR3 totals 13 residues. Here the CDR3 reads CASSPTGATEAFF. The CDR3 region has the DNA TGTGCCAGCAGTCCTACAGGGGCCACTGAAGCTTTCTTT.

The CDR3 DNA is TGCAGCGTCGAGGGACTAGCGGGAAATATAGATACGCAGTATTTT. This codes for CSVEGLAGNIDTQYF. The chain combines TRBV29-1 with TRBJ2-3; 13 bases are shared with TRBD2. The germline V gene has CDR1 SQVTM and CDR2 ANQGSEA. This CDR3 is 15 amino acids long. Trimming cost V 6 bases and J 5 bases; bases outside gene matches: 8.

The V call is TRBV7-2, the J call TRBJ2-7; TRBD2 matches at 8 bases. There are 18 residues in the CDR3. The germline gives CDR1 SGHTA, CDR2 FQGNSA. The ends lost 5 bases at V and 1 base at J; junction bases unmatched: 16. The CDR3 nucleotides are TGTGCCAGCAGCCCAGGACACACCCGGGGGGGCGTTTCCTACGAGCAGTACTTC. Translation gives CASSPGHTRGGVSYEQYF.

V is TRBV5-1 and J is TRBJ2-2; D is unclear. Trimming removed 4 bases at V and 6 bases at J, with 10 bases between. Germline V gives CDR1 SGHRS, CDR2 YFSETQ. The CDR3 sequence is 13 residues long. The DNA of the CDR3 is TGCGCCAGCAGCGACCTTGCTGCCGGGGAGCTGTTTTTT. Protein: CASSDLAAGELFF.

V usage is TRBV15 and J usage is TRBJ2-1; 8 nucleotides agree with TRBD2. The length of the CDR3 is 16 residues. With V trimmed by 0 bases and J by 9 bases, 10 bases remained unmatched. CDR1 is LNHNV, CDR2 YYDKDF, per germline (reference sequence). CDR3 nucleotide sequence: TGTGCCACCAGCAGAGATCTAGTACAGGCGGGAGGTGAGCAGTTCTTC. Protein sequence: CATSRDLVQAGGEQFF.

The rearrangement links TRBV14 to TRBJ2-4; D is possibly TRBD1 or TRBD2 (5 bases each). The germline V gene has CDR1 SGHDN and CDR2 FVKESK. The CDR3 runs to 12 residues. V lost 0 bases and J 13 bases, leaving 10 bases between the germline ends. DNA for the CDR3: TGTGCCAGCAGCCAAGATAGGAGGACACAGTACTTC. It specifies CASSQDRRTQYF.

This clone was picked up one time. The gene calls are TRBV28 and TRBJ1-1, with D unclear. V shed 6 bases and J shed 5 bases, with 16 bases lying between them. Looked up from germline, CDR1 is MDHEN and CDR2 is SYDVKM. The CDR3 consists of 14 residues. CDR3 amino acids: CASRPREGGTEAFF. CDR3 DNA sequence: TGTGCCAGCAGACCGAGGGAGGGAGGAACTGAAGCTTTCTTT.

V is TRBV10-2 and J is TRBJ2-7; 10 bases fit TRBD1. The ends lost 6 bases at V and 3 bases at J; junction bases unmatched: 8. Germline CDR1 reads WSHSY; CDR2 reads SAAADI. The CDR3 loop spans 15 amino acids. Here the CDR3 DNA reads TGCGCCAGCAGCGCGGGGACAGGGGTGATCTACGAGCAGTACTTC. This gives the protein CASSAGTGVIYEQYF.